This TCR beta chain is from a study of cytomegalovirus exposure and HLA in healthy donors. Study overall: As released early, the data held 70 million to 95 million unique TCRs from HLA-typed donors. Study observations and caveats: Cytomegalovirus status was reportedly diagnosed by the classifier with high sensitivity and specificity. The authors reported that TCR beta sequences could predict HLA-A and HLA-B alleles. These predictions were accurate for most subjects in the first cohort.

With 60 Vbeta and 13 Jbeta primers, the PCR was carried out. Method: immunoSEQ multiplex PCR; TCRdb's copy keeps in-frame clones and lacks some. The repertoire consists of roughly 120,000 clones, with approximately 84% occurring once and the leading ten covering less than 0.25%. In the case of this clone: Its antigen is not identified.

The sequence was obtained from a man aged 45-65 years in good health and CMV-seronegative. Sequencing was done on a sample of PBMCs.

The DNA for the CDR3 is TGTGCCAGCTCACCTACCGGGACAGGGGGGCGTTCACCCCTCCACTTT. It encodes CASSPTGTGGRSPLHF. The rearrangement joins TRBV18 to TRBJ1-6, with 11 bases identical to TRBD1. Germline V gene lookup returns CDR1 KGHSH and CDR2 LQKENI. The ends lost 3 bases at V and 9 bases at J; junction bases unmatched: 7. The CDR3 contains 16 residues.